A single T cell receptor (beta chain) is shown here with its context. Its target is unknown. This record belongs to a study of shared clonotypes between healthy human individuals. Findings and caveats of the study: Incompleteness in sorted-subset sequencing, despite large depth, was shown by rarefaction. Depth of sequencing was expected to influence donor clonotype sharing.

Researchers divided each subset's genomic DNA evenly across several immunoSEQ plates. Only in-frame clones appear in the TCRdb table, and some are missing; sequencing was by immunoSEQ multiplex PCR. The table records some 580,000 clones, almost 97% of them present only once. Source material: naive CD4+ T cells sorted from blood. Subset of the sample: CD45RA+ positively selected. This sequence originates from a woman in her 30s in good health.

The DNA of the CDR3 is TGTGCCAGCAGCTTGGGGCGAGATACGCAGTATTTT. This translates into CASSLGRDTQYF. The J gene is TRBJ2-3, the V gene TRBV5-6, with D unresolved. With 0 bases removed from V and 5 bases from J, the gap between germline ends came to 4 bases. Germline loops: CDR1 SGHDT, CDR2 YYEEEE. This CDR3 has 12 residues.